This T cell receptor (beta chain) emerged from a study of cytomegalovirus exposure and HLA in healthy donors. Study findings and constraints: In the approximately 120 validation repertoires, a later analysis found that first-cohort TCR clusters tended to co-occur.

Turning to this clone: Its cognate antigen is unknown.

CDR1 is MDHEN and CDR2 is SYDVKM in the germline V gene. Losses at the gene ends were 1 base for V and 5 bases for J; bases not matched to a gene: 0. This CDR3 is built from 14 residues. Libraries were prepared by immunoSEQ multiplex PCR; TCRdb keeps only in-frame clonotypes and omits some of them. The top ten clones hold about 2.8% of a sample with 130,000 to 150,000 clones, about 90% of them seen once. This clonotype originated in a man younger than 30 in good health and CMV-seronegative. The source material was PBMCs. The chain links TRBV28 to TRBJ2-2; 8 bases line up with TRBD2. The CDR3 DNA follows: TGTGCCAGCAGTTTATCGGGAGGGACCGGGGAGCTGTTTTTT. It encodes CASSLSGGTGELFF. The full variable domain, in which reference TRBV28 and TRBJ2-2 provide the parts outside the CDR3, is DVKVTQSSRYLVKRTGEKVFLECVQDMDHENMFWYRQDPGLGLRLIYFSYDVKMKEKGDIPEGYSVSREKKERFSLILESASTNQTSMYLCASSLSGGTGELFFGEGSRLTVL.